The clone carrying this T cell receptor beta chain has only a few counts. The sample has other DNA sequences that encode this CDR3 too. This entry comes from a study of blood T cell repertoires in COVID-19. About the study: The analysed material was cDNA or gDNA that came from T cells, B-cell-depleted T cells, or PBMCs.

Method: immunoSEQ multiplex PCR; TCRdb's copy keeps in-frame clones and lacks some. The sample has under 400,000 clones; about nine tenths are singletons. The specimen was peripheral blood. The sequence came from a woman aged 25 to 39 with COVID-19, enrolled during active disease.

The CDR3 DNA reads as TGTGCTAGTGGGAGGAGTACAGATACGCAGTATTTT. Residues: CASGRSTDTQYF. V and J are TRBV12-5 and TRBJ2-3; no clear D gene. The CDR3 consists of 12 residues. V shed 6 bases and J shed 3 bases, with 7 bases lying between them. The germline V gene encodes CDR1 LGHNT and CDR2 FRNRAP.